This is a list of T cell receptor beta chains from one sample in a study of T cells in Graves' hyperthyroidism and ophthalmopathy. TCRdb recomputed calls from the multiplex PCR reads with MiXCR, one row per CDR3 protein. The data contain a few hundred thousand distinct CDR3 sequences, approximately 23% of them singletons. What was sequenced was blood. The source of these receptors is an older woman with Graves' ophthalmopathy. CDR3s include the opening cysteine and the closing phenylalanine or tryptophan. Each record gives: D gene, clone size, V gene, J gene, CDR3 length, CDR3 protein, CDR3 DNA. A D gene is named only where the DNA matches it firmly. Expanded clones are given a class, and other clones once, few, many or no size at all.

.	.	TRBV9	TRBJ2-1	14	CASSVTASIYEQFF	TGTGCCAGCAGCGTGACTGCGAGTATCTATGAGCAGTTCTTC
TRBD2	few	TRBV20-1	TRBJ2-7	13	CSAGTSGTYEQYF	TGCAGTGCCGGGACTAGCGGTACCTACGAGCAGTACTTC
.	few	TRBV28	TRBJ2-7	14	CASKTAGLSYEQYF	TGTGCCAGCAAGACGGCAGGGCTATCCTACGAGCAGTACTTC
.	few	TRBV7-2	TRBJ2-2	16	CASRPPWGGPTGELFF	TGTGCCAGCAGACCCCCGTGGGGCGGGCCAACCGGGGAGCTGTTTTTT
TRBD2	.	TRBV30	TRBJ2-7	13	CAWEVVAGAEQYF	TGTGCCTGGGAGGTGGTAGCGGGAGCCGAGCAGTACTTC
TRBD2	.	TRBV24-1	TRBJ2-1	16	CATSDARLAGYGEQFF	TGTGCCACCAGTGACGCCAGACTAGCGGGGTACGGTGAGCAGTTCTTC
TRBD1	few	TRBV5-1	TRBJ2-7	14	CASSWTGRSYEQYF	TGCGCCAGCAGCTGGACAGGGCGCTCCTACGAGCAGTACTTC
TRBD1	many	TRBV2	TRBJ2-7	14	CASSERQGVYEQYF	TGTGCCAGCAGTGAGAGGCAGGGGGTCTACGAGCAGTACTTC
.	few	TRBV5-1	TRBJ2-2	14	CASSPHEAYGELFF	TGCGCCAGCAGCCCACATGAGGCGTACGGGGAGCTGTTTTTT
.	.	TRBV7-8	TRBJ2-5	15	CASSPGGLLQETQYF	TGTGCCAGCAGCCCCGGCGGGCTCCTCCAAGAGACCCAGTACTTC
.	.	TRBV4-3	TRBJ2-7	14	CASSQEGGIDEQYF	TGCGCCAGCAGCCAAGAAGGTGGGATCGACGAGCAGTACTTC
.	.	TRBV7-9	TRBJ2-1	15	CASSPGGWDGNEQFF	TGTGCCAGCAGCCCAGGCGGTTGGGACGGGAATGAGCAGTTCTTC
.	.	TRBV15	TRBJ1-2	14	CATSAHRTVYGYTF	TGTGCCACCAGCGCCCACAGGACGGTCTATGGCTACACCTTC
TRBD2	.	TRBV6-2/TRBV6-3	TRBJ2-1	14	CASIRLAGDNEQFF	TGTGCCAGCATAAGGCTAGCGGGAGACAATGAGCAGTTCTTC
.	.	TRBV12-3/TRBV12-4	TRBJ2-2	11	CANSFGGELFF	TGTGCCAACAGTTTCGGGGGAGAGCTGTTTTTT
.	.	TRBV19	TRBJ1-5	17	CASSNGRGQRLSQPQHF	TGTGCCAGTAGTAACGGGCGCGGACAGCGTCTTTCTCAGCCCCAGCATTTT
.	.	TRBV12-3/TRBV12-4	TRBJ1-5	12	CASSFGDQPQHF	TGTGCCAGCAGTTTTGGGGATCAGCCCCAGCATTTT
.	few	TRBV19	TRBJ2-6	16	CASSVLHGSGANVLTF	TGTGCCAGTAGTGTCCTACACGGCTCTGGGGCCAACGTCCTGACTTTC
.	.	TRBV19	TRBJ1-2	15	CASSPGPTILYGYTF	TGTGCCAGTAGCCCAGGACCAACGATACTCTATGGCTACACCTTC
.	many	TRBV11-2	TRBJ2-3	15	CASSLAPGAGDTQYF	TGTGCCAGCAGCTTAGCCCCCGGAGCGGGAGATACGCAGTATTTT
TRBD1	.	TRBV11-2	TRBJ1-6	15	CASSLAGTENSPLHF	TGTGCCAGCAGCTTAGCTGGGACAGAGAATTCACCCCTCCACTTT
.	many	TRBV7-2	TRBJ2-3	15	CASSPGLARTDTQYF	TGTGCCAGCAGCCCGGGGCTAGCGCGCACAGATACGCAGTATTTT